This TCR beta chain was sequenced for a study of CD8+CD57+ T cells in acquired aplastic anemia. Study-wide context: Sorted cells (CD4+ and CD8+) yielded DNA amounts that averaged roughly 3 ug. Healthy-donor CD4+ cells averaged about 9.9 million reads. General study results and limits: The study found no significant CD8+ Simpson's diversity difference between patients and controls. Patients had roughly 29 CD8+ CDR3 sequences in common with controls (the shared set).

The CDR3 runs to 14 residues. Deletions cut 6 bases from V and 2 bases from J, with 13 bases between. With regard to this clonotype: The antigen is unknown.

TCR beta VDJ and CDR3 profiles were obtained from a genomic DNA template. TCRdb processed the reads anew with MiXCR; each CDR3 protein has one entry. The sample has 400,000 to 450,000 distinct CDR3 sequences, about two thirds seen once; the top ten hold approximately 3.9%. The chain recombines TRBV12-3 or TRBV12-4 with TRBJ1-2; possible D gene TRBD1, 5 bases. Sequenced: sorted CD4+, CD8+, or CD8+CD57+ T cells (not recorded which) from PBMCs. The TCR sequence derives from a human donor in good health, serving as a control. CDR3 DNA sequence: TGTGCCAGCAGCTCGGGACTCTTAAACTATGGCTACACCTTC. Encoded protein: CASSSGLLNYGYTF.